The 17 T cell receptor beta chains presented below share a single source sample, sequenced in a study of shared clonotypes between healthy human individuals. Clones were read by immunoSEQ multiplex PCR, and TCRdb kept only the in-frame ones, dropping some. The sample carries about 2,500,000 clones, roughly 92% recorded once. Material for sequencing was naive CD4+ T cells sorted from blood. Described subset: CD45RA+ positively selected. The receptors originated from a man younger than 35 in good health.

The genes are TRBV27 and TRBJ2-3, with D perhaps TRBD1 or TRBD2 (6 bases each). The CDR3 covers 13 residues. V lost 6 bases and J lost 2, with 9 bases in between. Germline V lookup: CDR1 MNHEY, CDR2 SMNVEV (reference sequence). The CDR3 DNA reads TGTGCCAGCAGGTGGGGGGCCACAGATACGCAGTATTTT. It translates to CASRWGATDTQYF.

The V call is TRBV7-9, the J call TRBJ2-7, with no clear D. Per germline, CDR1 SEHNR and CDR2 FQNEAQ (reference sequence). The CDR3 sequence is 13 residues long. V was pared by 4 bases and J by 3 bases, with 10 bases between. The CDR3 coding sequence is TGTGCCAGCAGCTCTCGGACGCGCTACGAGCAGTACTTC. This sequence encodes CASSSRTRYEQYF.

The V gene is TRBV4-2, the J gene TRBJ2-1, with 8 bases lining up with TRBD2. Germline CDR1 reads LGHNA; CDR2 reads YNFKEQ. This CDR3 spans 16 amino acids. The V and J ends lost 0 bases and 3 bases, in that order; junction bases with no gene match: 4. In DNA, the CDR3 is TGTGCCAGCAGCCAAGAACTAGCGGTGAACTACAATGAGCAGTTCTTC. This encodes CASSQELAVNYNEQFF.

Regarding this clone: The sample has other DNA sequences that encode this CDR3 too. The chain recombines TRBV7-9 with TRBJ2-7; D is ambiguous. Germline CDR1 reads SEHNR; CDR2 reads FQNEAQ (reference sequence). The CDR3 sequence is 11 residues long. The germline V and J ends were trimmed by 4 bases and 3 bases, with 4 bases remaining between them. The CDR3 is CASSSNYEQYF. CDR3 DNA sequence: TGTGCCAGCAGCTCAAACTACGAGCAGTACTTC.

The CDR3 DNA follows: TGTGCCAGCAGCCTCGGGACCCCAGCCTTCCAAGAGACCCAGTACTTC. This gives the protein CASSLGTPAFQETQYF. The rearrangement links TRBV5-4 to TRBJ2-5; D may correspond to TRBD1 or TRBD2 (5 bases each). CDR1 SGHNT and CDR2 YYREEE come from the germline V gene (reference sequence). Between the trimmed V and J ends, which lost 4 bases and 1 base, there was a span of 17 bases. The CDR3 has 16 residues.

The chain has TRBV5-1 and TRBJ2-4; D may be TRBD1 or TRBD2 (6 bases each). CDR1 SGHRS and CDR2 YFSETQ come from the germline V gene. The CDR3 is 13 residues long. Trimming took 2 bases from V and 8 from J, leaving 11 bases between them. This CDR3 is CASSFGGEDIQYF. In nucleotides, the CDR3 is TGCGCCAGCAGCTTCGGGGGCGAGGACATTCAGTACTTC.

The rearrangement links TRBV5-6 to TRBJ1-1; no reliable D call. V was shortened by 0 bases and J by 6 bases, with 15 bases between the two germline ends. The CDR3 is made up of 15 amino acids. The germline V gene encodes CDR1 SGHDT and CDR2 YYEEEE. This chain's CDR3 is CASSLGPERGAEAFF. The CDR3 nucleotides read TGTGCCAGCAGCTTGGGGCCAGAACGGGGAGCTGAAGCTTTCTTT.

This rearrangement joins TRBV28 to TRBJ1-6; 7 bases align to TRBD1. Germline lookup yields CDR1 MDHEN and CDR2 SYDVKM. The CDR3 extends over 17 amino acids. V lost 1 base and J lost 7; bases outside the gene matches: 10. The CDR3 DNA reads as TGTGCCAGCAGTTTATTTAAAATAGGGGGCTGGAATTCACCCCTCCACTTT. It is translated as CASSLFKIGGWNSPLHF.

V gene TRBV5-1 combines with J gene TRBJ2-7; TRBD1 might be the D (5 bases). V was shortened by 3 bases and J by 0 bases, with 16 bases between the two germline ends. CDR3 length equals 16 residues. CDR1 is SGHRS and CDR2 is YFSETQ in the germline V gene. CDR3: CASSWGSAESSYEQYF. CDR3 DNA sequence: TGCGCCAGCAGCTGGGGCTCGGCGGAAAGCTCCTACGAGCAGTACTTC.

This sequence joins TRBV27 and TRBJ2-3; D uncertain. The CDR3 covers 15 residues. Trimming took off 7 bases at V and 0 bases at J, with 14 bases between the two ends. The germline V gene encodes CDR1 MNHEY and CDR2 SMNVEV (reference sequence). CDR3 coding DNA: TGTGCCAGCATCCCCCCGTGGGGTAGCACAGATACGCAGTATTTT. As protein: CASIPPWGSTDTQYF.

This clone was seen only a few times. V usage is TRBV19 and J usage is TRBJ1-4; a weak D match, TRBD1 (6 bases). CDR1 LNHDA and CDR2 SQIVND come from the germline V gene (reference sequence). The CDR3 sequence is 15 residues long. Trimming stripped 4 bases from V and 7 bases from J, with 16 bases between. CDR3 DNA sequence: TGTGCCAGTAGTACCGGGGGCAACGCTGGTGAAAAACTGTTTTTT. It specifies CASSTGGNAGEKLFF. Filled out from reference TRBV19 and TRBJ1-4, the complete variable domain reads DGGITQSPKYLFRKEGQNVTLSCEQNLNHDAMYWYRQDPGQGLRLIYYSQIVNDFQKGDIAEGYSVSREKKESFPLTVTSAQKNPTAFYLCASSTGGNAGEKLFFGSGTQLSVL.

The chain carries TRBV25-1 and TRBJ2-7; TRBD1 might be the D (5 bases). CDR1 and CDR2 from the germline V gene are MGHDK and SYGVNS. V lost 8 bases, J lost 7 bases, and 21 bases lay in between. This CDR3 is 14 amino acids long. The CDR3 coding sequence is TGTGCCAGCTCGCCATTGGAGCAGGGATATGAGCAGTACTTC. Its translation: CASSPLEQGYEQYF.

This chain links TRBV4-1 with TRBJ2-1; D is perhaps TRBD2 (6 bases). The CDR3 is 17 amino acids. CDR1 and CDR2 (germline): MGHRA, YSYEKL. The ends were cut back, 0 bases at V and 0 bases at J, with 12 bases in the middle. For the CDR3, the DNA is TGCGCCAGCAGCCAAGATGCGGGAATGAGCTCCTACAATGAGCAGTTCTTC. Protein product: CASSQDAGMSSYNEQFF.

This rearrangement joins TRBV9 to TRBJ2-1; 10 nucleotides match TRBD1. J was trimmed by 3 bases and V by 1 base; bases with no gene match: 4. The CDR3 loop spans 16 amino acids. Germline V gene data show CDR1 as SGDLS and CDR2 as YYNGEE. CDR3 region: CASSVLRDRGYNEQFF. In nucleotides, the CDR3 is TGTGCCAGCAGCGTACTCCGGGACAGGGGCTACAATGAGCAGTTCTTC.

V gene TRBV29-1 combines with J gene TRBJ2-1; TRBD2 agrees at 11 bases. The germline gives CDR1 SQVTM, CDR2 ANQGSEA. The CDR3 has 16 residues. With 7 bases clipped from V and 8 bases from J, the junction kept 16 bases outside the gene matches. In nucleotides, the CDR3 is TGCAGCGCCCTCCGACTAGCGGGAAATCCTCTCGATGAGCAGTTCTTC. Residues: CSALRLAGNPLDEQFF.

V gene TRBV27 combines with J gene TRBJ1-2; no reliable D call. Germline-derived CDR1 and CDR2 are MNHEY and SMNVEV (reference sequence). V lost 0 bases, J lost 6 bases, and 11 bases lay in between. The CDR3 runs 14 residues. CDR3 bases: TGTGCCAGCAGTTTATCGCGGCAGTCTCATGGCTACACCTTC. The encoded protein is CASSLSRQSHGYTF.

The chain recombines TRBV9 with TRBJ2-7; no clear D. V was shortened by 0 bases and J by 3 bases, with 13 bases between the two germline ends. Germline V lookup: CDR1 SGDLS, CDR2 YYNGEE. CDR3 size: 15 residues. The CDR3 reads CASSVVGNNNYEQYF. In nucleotides, the CDR3 is TGTGCCAGCAGCGTAGTCGGTAACAACAACTACGAGCAGTACTTC.